The 2 T cell receptor beta chains below come from one sample, sequenced in a study of response to subunit inactivated influenza vaccine. TCRdb fed the RT-PCR reads into MiXCR, producing one record per CDR3 protein. The sample yields 450,000 to 600,000 distinct CDR3 sequences, 6.5% to 8% seen once. The specimen was PBMCs from blood, collected about 24 months after vaccination. These TCRs come from a man aged 45 to 70 who received an inactivated influenza vaccine.

CDR3 residues: CASSFLTGGQFYNEQFF. The CDR3, as DNA: TGTGCCAGCAGCTTCTTAACCGGTGGTCAGTTCTACAATGAGCAGTTCTTC. V gene TRBV21-1 combines with J gene TRBJ2-1. TRBV21-1 is a known pseudogene. This CDR3 is 17 amino acids long.

This clonotype occurred a few times. The chain has TRBV5-5 and TRBJ2-3; TRBD2 might be the D (5 bases). V dropped 4 bases and J dropped 7 bases, with 16 bases sitting between them. This CDR3 comprises 14 residues. In germline, CDR1 is SGHKS, CDR2 YYEKEE (reference sequence). The CDR3 is CASSQSIRDHTQYF. The CDR3 nucleotides are TGTGCCAGCAGCCAATCAATTCGGGATCATACGCAGTATTTT.